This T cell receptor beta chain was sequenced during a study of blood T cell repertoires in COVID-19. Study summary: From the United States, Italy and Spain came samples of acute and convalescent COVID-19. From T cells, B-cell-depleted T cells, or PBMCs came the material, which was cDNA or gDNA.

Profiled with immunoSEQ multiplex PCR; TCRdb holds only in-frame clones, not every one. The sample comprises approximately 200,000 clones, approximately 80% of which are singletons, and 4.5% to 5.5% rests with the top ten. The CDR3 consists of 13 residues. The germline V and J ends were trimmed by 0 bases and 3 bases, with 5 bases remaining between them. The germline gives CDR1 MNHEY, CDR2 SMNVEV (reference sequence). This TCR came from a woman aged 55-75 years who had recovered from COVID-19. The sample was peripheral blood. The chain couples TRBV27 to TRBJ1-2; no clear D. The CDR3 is CASSLSPYYGYTF. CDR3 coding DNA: TGTGCCAGCAGTTTATCTCCGTACTATGGCTACACCTTC.